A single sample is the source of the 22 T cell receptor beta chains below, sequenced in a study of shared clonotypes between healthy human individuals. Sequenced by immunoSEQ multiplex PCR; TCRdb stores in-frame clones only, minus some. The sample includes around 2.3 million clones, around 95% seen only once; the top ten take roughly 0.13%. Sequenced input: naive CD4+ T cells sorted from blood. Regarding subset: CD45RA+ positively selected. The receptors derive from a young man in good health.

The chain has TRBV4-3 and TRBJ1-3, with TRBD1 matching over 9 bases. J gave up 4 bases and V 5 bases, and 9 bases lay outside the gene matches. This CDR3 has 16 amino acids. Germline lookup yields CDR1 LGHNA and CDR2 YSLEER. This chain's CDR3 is CASSKTGGLRGNTIYF. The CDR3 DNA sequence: TGCGCCAGCAGCAAGACAGGGGGATTGAGGGGAAACACCATATATTTT.

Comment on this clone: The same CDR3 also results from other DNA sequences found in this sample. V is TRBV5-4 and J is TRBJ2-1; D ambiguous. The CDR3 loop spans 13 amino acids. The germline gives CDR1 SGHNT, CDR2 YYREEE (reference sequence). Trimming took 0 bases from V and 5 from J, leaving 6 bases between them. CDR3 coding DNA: TGTGCCAGCAGCTTGGACGGAAACAATGAGCAGTTCTTC. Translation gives CASSLDGNNEQFF.

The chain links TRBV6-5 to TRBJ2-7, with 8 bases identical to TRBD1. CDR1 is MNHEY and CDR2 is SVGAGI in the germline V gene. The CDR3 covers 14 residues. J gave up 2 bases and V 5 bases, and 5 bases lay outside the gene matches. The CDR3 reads CASSRRGLAYEQYF. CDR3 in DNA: TGTGCCAGCAGTCGCAGGGGGCTAGCCTACGAGCAGTACTTC.

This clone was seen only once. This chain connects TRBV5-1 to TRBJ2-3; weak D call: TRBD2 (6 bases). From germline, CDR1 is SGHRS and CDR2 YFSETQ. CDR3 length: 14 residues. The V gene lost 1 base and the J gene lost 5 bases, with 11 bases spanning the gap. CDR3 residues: CASSLFGSQDTQYF. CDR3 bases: TGCGCCAGCAGCTTGTTCGGGAGTCAAGATACGCAGTATTTT. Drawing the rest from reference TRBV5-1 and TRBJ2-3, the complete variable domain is KAGVTQTPRYLIKTRGQQVTLSCSPISGHRSVSWYQQTPGQGLQFLFEYFSETQRNKGNFPGRFSGRQFSNSRSEMNVSTLELGDSALYLCASSLFGSQDTQYFGPGTRLTVL.

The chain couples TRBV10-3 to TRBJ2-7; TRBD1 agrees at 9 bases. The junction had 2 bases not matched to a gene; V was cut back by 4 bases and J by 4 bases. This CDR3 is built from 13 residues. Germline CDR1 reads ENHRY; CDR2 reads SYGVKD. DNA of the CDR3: TGTGCCATCAGTGGGACAGGGGTGTACGAGCAGTACTTC. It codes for CAISGTGVYEQYF.

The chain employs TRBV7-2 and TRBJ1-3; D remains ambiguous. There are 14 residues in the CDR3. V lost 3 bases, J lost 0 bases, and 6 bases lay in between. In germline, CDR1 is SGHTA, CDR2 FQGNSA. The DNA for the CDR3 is TGTGCCAGCAGCTTTTTTAACTCTGGAAACACCATATATTTT. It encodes CASSFFNSGNTIYF.

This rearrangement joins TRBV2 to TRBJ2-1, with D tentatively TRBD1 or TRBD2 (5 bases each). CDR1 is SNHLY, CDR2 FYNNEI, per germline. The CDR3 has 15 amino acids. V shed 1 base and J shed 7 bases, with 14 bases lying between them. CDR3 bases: TGTGCCAGCAGTGAAGGACAGACTATTTGGAATGAGCAGTTCTTC. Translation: CASSEGQTIWNEQFF.

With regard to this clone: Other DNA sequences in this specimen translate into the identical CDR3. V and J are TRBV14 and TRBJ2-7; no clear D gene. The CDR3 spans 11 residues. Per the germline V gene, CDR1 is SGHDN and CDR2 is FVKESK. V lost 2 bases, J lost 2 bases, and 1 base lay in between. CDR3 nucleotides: TGTGCCAGCAGCCAAACCTACGAGCAGTACTTC. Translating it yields CASSQTYEQYF.

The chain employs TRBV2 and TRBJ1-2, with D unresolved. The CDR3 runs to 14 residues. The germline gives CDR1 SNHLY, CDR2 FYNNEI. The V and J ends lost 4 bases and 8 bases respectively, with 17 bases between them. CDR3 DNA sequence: TGTGCCAGCAGTGGCTCTTTTTATAATCAGGGCTACACCTTC. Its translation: CASSGSFYNQGYTF.

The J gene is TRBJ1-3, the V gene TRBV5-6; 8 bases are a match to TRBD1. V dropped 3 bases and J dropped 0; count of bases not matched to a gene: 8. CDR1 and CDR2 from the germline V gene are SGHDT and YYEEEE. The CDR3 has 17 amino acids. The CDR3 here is CASSWDRTENSGNTIYF. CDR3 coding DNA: TGTGCCAGCAGCTGGGACAGGACGGAAAACTCTGGAAACACCATATATTTT.

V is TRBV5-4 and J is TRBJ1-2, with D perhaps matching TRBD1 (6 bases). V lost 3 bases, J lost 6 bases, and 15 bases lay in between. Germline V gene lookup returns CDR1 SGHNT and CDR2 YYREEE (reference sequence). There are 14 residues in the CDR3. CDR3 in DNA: TGTGCCAGCAGCTCTACAGGGCTCAACGATGGCTACACCTTC. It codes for CASSSTGLNDGYTF.

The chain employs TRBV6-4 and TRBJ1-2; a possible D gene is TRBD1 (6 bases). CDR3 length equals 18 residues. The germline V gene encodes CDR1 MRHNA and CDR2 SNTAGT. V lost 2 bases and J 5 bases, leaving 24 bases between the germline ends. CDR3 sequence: CASSDGMGHGGFGYGYTF. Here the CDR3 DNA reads TGTGCCAGCAGTGACGGGATGGGACACGGAGGATTTGGGTATGGCTACACCTTC.

CDR3 DNA sequence: TGCAGCGTCCTTAGCAGAGAGACCCAGTACTTC. Amino acids: CSVLSRETQYF. The J gene is TRBJ2-5, the V gene TRBV29-1, with D uncertain. CDR1 SQVTM and CDR2 ANQGSEA come from the germline V gene. V dropped 6 bases and J dropped 4 bases, with 9 bases sitting between them. The CDR3 contains 11 residues.

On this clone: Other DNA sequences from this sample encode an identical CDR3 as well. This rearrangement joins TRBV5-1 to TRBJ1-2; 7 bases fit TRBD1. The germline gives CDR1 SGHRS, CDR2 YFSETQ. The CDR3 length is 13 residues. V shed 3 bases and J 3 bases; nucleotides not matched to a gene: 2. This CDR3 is CASSSGTDYGYTF. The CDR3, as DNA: TGCGCCAGCAGCTCTGGGACAGACTATGGCTACACCTTC.

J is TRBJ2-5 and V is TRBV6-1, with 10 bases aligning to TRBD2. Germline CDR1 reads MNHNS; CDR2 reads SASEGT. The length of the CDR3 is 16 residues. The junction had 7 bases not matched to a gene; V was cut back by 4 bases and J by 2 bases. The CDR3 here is CASSGGRTSGQETQYF. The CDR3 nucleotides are TGTGCCAGCAGTGGGGGCCGGACTAGCGGACAAGAGACCCAGTACTTC.

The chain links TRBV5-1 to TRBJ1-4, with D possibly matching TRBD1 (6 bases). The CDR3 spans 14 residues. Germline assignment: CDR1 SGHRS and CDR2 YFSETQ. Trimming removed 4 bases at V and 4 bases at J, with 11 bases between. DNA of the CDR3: TGCGCCAGCAGCGGGGAAGGGGGTAATGAAAAACTGTTTTTT. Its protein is CASSGEGGNEKLFF.

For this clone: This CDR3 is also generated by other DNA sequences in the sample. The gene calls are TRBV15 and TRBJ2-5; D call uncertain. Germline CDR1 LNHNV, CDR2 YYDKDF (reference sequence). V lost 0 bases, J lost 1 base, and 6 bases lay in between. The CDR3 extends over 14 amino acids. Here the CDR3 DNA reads TGTGCCACCAGCAGAGATAGGGCCCAAGAGACCCAGTACTTC. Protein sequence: CATSRDRAQETQYF.

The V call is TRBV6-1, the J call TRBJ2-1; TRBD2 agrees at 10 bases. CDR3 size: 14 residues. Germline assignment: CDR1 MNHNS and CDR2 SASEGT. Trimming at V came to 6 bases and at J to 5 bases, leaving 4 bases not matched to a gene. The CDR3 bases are TGTGCCAGCAGAACTAGCGGGGCCGACAATGAGCAGTTCTTC. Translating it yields CASRTSGADNEQFF.

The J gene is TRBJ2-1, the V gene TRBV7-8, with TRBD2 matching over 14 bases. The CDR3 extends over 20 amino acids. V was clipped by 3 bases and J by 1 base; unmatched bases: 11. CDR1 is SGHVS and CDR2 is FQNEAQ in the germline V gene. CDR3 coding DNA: TGTGCCAGCAGCTTCCGCGGGGGACTAGCGGGAGAACGTTCCTACAATGAGCAGTTCTTC. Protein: CASSFRGGLAGERSYNEQFF.

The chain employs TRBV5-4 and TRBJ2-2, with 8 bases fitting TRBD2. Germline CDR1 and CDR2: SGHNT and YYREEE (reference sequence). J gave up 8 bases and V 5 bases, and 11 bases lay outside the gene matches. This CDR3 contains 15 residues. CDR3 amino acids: CASSKPGLGSGELFF. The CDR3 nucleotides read TGTGCCAGCAGTAAACCGGGACTAGGCTCTGGGGAGCTGTTTTTT. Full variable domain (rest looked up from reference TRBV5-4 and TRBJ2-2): ETGVTQSPTHLIKTRGQQVTLRCSSQSGHNTVSWYQQALGQGPQFIFQYYREEENGRGNFPPRFSGLQFPNYSSELNVNALELDDSALYLCASSKPGLGSGELFFGEGSRLTVL.

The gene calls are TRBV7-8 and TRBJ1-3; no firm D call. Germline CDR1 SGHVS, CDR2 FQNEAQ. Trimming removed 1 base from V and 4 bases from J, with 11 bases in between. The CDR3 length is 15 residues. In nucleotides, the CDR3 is TGTGCCAGCAGCTTAGTGGCGAACGCCGGAAACACCATATATTTT. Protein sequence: CASSLVANAGNTIYF.

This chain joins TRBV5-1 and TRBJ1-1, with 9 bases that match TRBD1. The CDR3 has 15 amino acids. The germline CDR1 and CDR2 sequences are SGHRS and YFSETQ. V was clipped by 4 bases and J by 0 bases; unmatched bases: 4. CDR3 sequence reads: CASSEGDRVNTEAFF. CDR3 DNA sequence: TGCGCCAGCAGCGAAGGGGACAGGGTGAACACTGAAGCTTTCTTT.